This T cell receptor beta chain emerged from a study of blood T cell repertoires in COVID-19. Libraries were prepared by immunoSEQ multiplex PCR; TCRdb keeps only in-frame clonotypes and omits some of them. The sample has fewer than 80,000 clones, roughly 86% seen once. Unmatched junction bases numbered 9, after V lost 3 bases and J lost 5 bases. The CDR3 contains 16 residues. The germline V gene has CDR1 LGHDT and CDR2 YNNKEL (reference sequence). Sequencing was performed on peripheral blood. This chain uses TRBV3-1 (or the pseudogene TRBV3-2) with TRBJ2-5; 10 positions agree with TRBD2. The TCR sequence derives from a man aged 70-80 years with acute or convalescent COVID-19. The CDR3 DNA is TGTGCCAGCAGCCAGGCCAGCGGGGGGGCCCTTGAGACCCAGTACTTC. It encodes CASSQASGGALETQYF.